One sample yielded the 20 T cell receptor beta chains listed below, sequenced in a study of CD8+ T cells in alopecia areata. Following extraction, RNA underwent reverse transcription to cDNA, which served as the sequencing template. Only in-frame clones appear in the TCRdb table, and some are missing; sequencing was by immunoSEQ multiplex PCR. This sample has about 130,000 clones; about 47% occur once, and the top ten carry roughly 20%. Specimen: CD8+ T cells sorted from blood, collected at week 0. These receptors were obtained from a human donor with alopecia areata.

The chain combines TRBV7-2 with TRBJ1-2, with D hard to call. CDR1 and CDR2 from the germline V gene are SGHTA and FQGNSA. V shed 11 bases and J shed 6 bases, with 25 bases lying between them. The CDR3 runs 15 residues. CDR3 nucleotide sequence: TGTGCCGCGGAGAGCTATTTGGAGGGAAGCGATGGCTACACCTTC. Protein sequence: CAAESYLEGSDGYTF.

This clone was seen once. The chain uses TRBV7-2 and TRBJ2-3, with D possibly being TRBD1 (6 bases). From germline, CDR1 is SGHTA and CDR2 FQGNSA. The CDR3 is 15 amino acids. The V and J ends lost 5 bases and 2 bases respectively, with 14 bases between them. The DNA for the CDR3 is TGTGCCAGCAGCCGAACCCGGGACACCACAGATACGCAGTATTTT. Residues: CASSRTRDTTDTQYF.

This chain links TRBV30 with TRBJ2-2, with D tentatively TRBD2 (6 bases). V lost 3 bases and J lost 5, with 16 bases in between. This CDR3 comprises 15 residues. CDR1 and CDR2 (germline): GTSNPN, SVGIG (reference sequence). The CDR3 sequence: CAWSGGRFNTGELFF. The CDR3 bases are TGTGCCTGGAGCGGAGGGCGCTTTAATACCGGGGAGCTGTTTTTT.

For the CDR3, the DNA is TGTGCCAGTATAGTGCCCCCCTGGGGCTACACCTTC. Translation: CASIVPPWGYTF. The chain carries TRBV25-1 and TRBJ1-2; D unclear. The CDR3 totals 12 residues. Germline CDR1 MGHDK, CDR2 SYGVNS. The V end lost 9 bases, the J end lost 8 bases, and 16 bases lay between the germline ends.

J is TRBJ2-7 and V is TRBV7-6; D gene ambiguous. Germline V lookup: CDR1 SGHVS, CDR2 FNYEAQ. The CDR3 extends over 13 amino acids. V dropped 3 bases and J dropped 1 base, with 7 bases sitting between them. DNA for the CDR3: TGTGCCAGCAGCTTCCCGGAGTCCTACGAGCAGTACTTC. It specifies CASSFPESYEQYF. Looking up the rest from reference TRBV7-6 and TRBJ2-7 gives the full variable domain: GAGVSQSPRYKVTKRGQDVALRCDPISGHVSLYWYRQALGQGPEFLTYFNYEAQQDKSGLPNDRFSAERPEGSISTLTIQRTEQRDSAMYRCASSFPESYEQYFGPGTRLTVT.

Comments on this clone: Additional DNA sequences in this sample encode the identical CDR3. The chain carries TRBV4-3 and TRBJ1-4; perhaps TRBD1 as D (6 bases). Germline V CDR1 and CDR2: LGHNA, YSLEER. The V end was cut by 4 bases, the J end by 0 bases, with 9 bases between. The CDR3 covers 15 residues. DNA of the CDR3: TGCGCCAGCAGCCCGACAGGTGCAACTAATGAAAAACTGTTTTTT. Residues: CASSPTGATNEKLFF.

V is TRBV6-6 and J is TRBJ2-5; tentative D call: TRBD2 (6 bases). V shed 2 bases and J shed 5 bases, with 9 bases lying between them. This CDR3 is built from 13 residues. Per germline, CDR1 MNHNY and CDR2 SVGAGI (reference sequence). CDR3 in amino acids: CASSYGGMETQYF. CDR3 bases: TGTGCCAGCAGTTACGGGGGGATGGAGACCCAGTACTTC.

This clone was counted a single time. J is TRBJ2-7 and V is TRBV13; D possibly corresponds to TRBD1 (6 bases). V lost 6 bases and J lost 5, with 14 bases in between. The CDR3 totals 13 residues. Germline V gene sequence: CDR1 PRHDT, CDR2 FYEKMQ (reference sequence). The CDR3 spells CASRITGIHEQYF. The DNA of the CDR3 is TGTGCCAGCAGGATCACAGGGATCCACGAGCAGTACTTC.

This clone has only a few counts. The rearrangement links TRBV6-4 to TRBJ2-3; no clear D. The germline V gene encodes CDR1 MRHNA and CDR2 SNTAGT. CDR3 size: 14 residues. Trimming stripped 0 bases from V and 0 bases from J, with 4 bases between. The CDR3: CASSDSTSTDTQYF. CDR3 in DNA: TGTGCCAGCAGTGACTCGACTAGCACAGATACGCAGTATTTT.

This clone was observed a few times. The chain couples TRBV27 to TRBJ2-5; D may be TRBD2 (6 bases). V dropped 5 bases and J dropped 0 bases, with 10 bases sitting between them. The CDR3 length is 14 residues. Per the germline V gene, CDR1 is MNHEY and CDR2 is SMNVEV (reference sequence). The CDR3 sequence is CASSGLAYQETQYF. CDR3 DNA: TGTGCCAGCAGTGGGCTAGCGTACCAAGAGACCCAGTACTTC.

J is TRBJ2-7 and V is TRBV13, with no clear D. CDR3 length equals 14 residues. Trimming cost V 6 bases and J 2 bases, with 14 bases left between them. The germline V gene encodes CDR1 PRHDT and CDR2 FYEKMQ (reference sequence). CDR3 sequence: CASSYSGPTYEQYF. The DNA of the CDR3 is TGTGCCAGCAGTTACTCCGGACCCACCTACGAGCAGTACTTC.

This clone has a single count. The chain has TRBV9 and TRBJ2-3, with a weak D call TRBD1 (5 bases). The germline V and J ends were trimmed by 4 bases and 1 base, with 13 bases remaining between them. Germline V gene sequence: CDR1 SGDLS, CDR2 YYNGEE. The CDR3 sequence is 15 residues long. The CDR3 sequence is CASSPLGRRTDTQYF. The CDR3 bases are TGTGCCAGCAGCCCTCTGGGGCGCCGCACAGATACGCAGTATTTT.

The J gene is TRBJ2-1, the V gene TRBV27, with D perhaps assigned TRBD1 or TRBD2 (5 bases each). CDR1 and CDR2 (germline): MNHEY, SMNVEV (reference sequence). The CDR3 spans 14 residues. The ends were cut back, 5 bases at V and 3 bases at J, with 11 bases in the middle. The CDR3: CASSARDGYNEQFF. In DNA form, the CDR3 reads TGTGCCAGCAGTGCCCGGGACGGCTACAATGAGCAGTTCTTC.

The rearrangement uses TRBV18 and TRBJ1-5; D possibly corresponds to TRBD1 (6 bases). The V gene's germline CDR1 is KGHSH and CDR2 LQKENI. V lost 6 bases to trimming and J lost 8 bases, with 20 bases between them. CDR3 length: 15 amino acids. CDR3 nucleotide sequence: TGTGCCAGCTCTCTCGGACAGCCCTTCGCTGAGCCCCAGCATTTT. The encoded protein is CASSLGQPFAEPQHF.

This clone was seen more than once but under ten times. This chain links TRBV29-1 with TRBJ2-7; D gene ambiguous. This CDR3 region has 16 residues. V was pared by 0 bases and J by 4 bases, with 19 bases between. Germline CDR1 is SQVTM and CDR2 is ANQGSEA. This chain's CDR3 is CSVEEASSPAGYEQYF. The CDR3 DNA is TGCAGCGTTGAAGAAGCTTCGTCCCCAGCTGGATACGAGCAGTACTTC.

The J gene is TRBJ2-3, the V gene TRBV9; 11 nucleotides agree with TRBD1. V lost 0 bases and J lost 2; bases outside the gene matches: 2. This CDR3 comprises 16 residues. The germline CDR1 and CDR2 sequences are SGDLS and YYNGEE. The CDR3 spells CASSVADRGPTDTQYF. In nucleotides, the CDR3 is TGTGCCAGCAGCGTAGCGGACAGGGGGCCCACAGATACGCAGTATTTT.

The table lists this clone with a few counts. The gene calls are TRBV13 and TRBJ2-5, with 8 bases matching TRBD2. V was pared by 5 bases and J by 0 bases, with 11 bases of the junction left unmatched. The CDR3 covers 17 residues. Germline V lookup: CDR1 PRHDT, CDR2 FYEKMQ (reference sequence). The CDR3 nucleotides are TGTGCCAGCAGCGCCGCATTAACGGGGGGGCACCAAGAGACCCAGTACTTC. This translates into CASSAALTGGHQETQYF.

The CDR3 bases are TGTGCTAGTGGTTTGGTAGATTACTCCTACAATGAGCAGTTCTTC. It codes for CASGLVDYSYNEQFF. This chain uses TRBV12-5 with TRBJ2-1; no reliable D call. V was trimmed by 0 bases and J by 0 bases, leaving 6 bases between them. The CDR3 has 15 amino acids. From germline, CDR1 is LGHNT and CDR2 FRNRAP.

The V gene is TRBV2, the J gene TRBJ1-1; D gene unclear. Germline CDR1 and CDR2: SNHLY and FYNNEI. The CDR3 spans 18 residues. The V gene lost 2 bases and the J gene lost 3 bases, with 22 bases spanning the gap. CDR3 coding DNA: TGTGCCAGCAGTGAAATATCAGGAGGTAGGGAAGATCACACTGAAGCTTTCTTT. Translation gives CASSEISGGREDHTEAFF.

The chain is built from TRBV30 and TRBJ1-4; possible D gene TRBD1, 5 bases. Germline V gives CDR1 GTSNPN, CDR2 SVGIG (reference sequence). V was cut by 1 base and J by 14 bases, with 20 bases left in between. CDR3 size: 14 residues. The CDR3 sequence is CAWSGEQAPKWLFF. In DNA form, the CDR3 reads TGTGCCTGGAGTGGCGAACAGGCCCCTAAATGGCTGTTTTTT.